Listed below are T cell receptor beta chains from one sample, sequenced in a study of blood T cell repertoires in COVID-19. Measured with immunoSEQ multiplex PCR; TCRdb has only the in-frame clones, and not every one. The table shows roughly 110,000 clones, with more than 80% occurring only once. The sample was peripheral blood. All receptors come from a human donor in a cohort sampled during active COVID-19. CDR3s include the opening cysteine and the closing phenylalanine or tryptophan. D genes are given only for firm matches. Size is omitted from some rows. Given values are once, few, many or a class for expanded clones.

clone_size: .
v_call: TRBV12-5
d_call: .
j_call: TRBJ2-4
cdr3_nt: TGTGCTAGTGGTTTGGCCCCAGGGGTGGCGGGGGACATTCAGTACTTC
cdr3_aa: CASGLAPGVAGDIQYF

clone_size: few
v_call: TRBV6-6
d_call: TRBD1
j_call: TRBJ2-7
cdr3_nt: TGTGCCAGCAGTTACGGACAGGGTTCCTCCTACGAGCAGTACTTC
cdr3_aa: CASSYGQGSSYEQYF

clone_size: once
v_call: TRBV30
d_call: TRBD1
j_call: TRBJ1-2
cdr3_nt: TGTGCCTGGAGTTTCGCGGGACAGGGATATTATGGCTACACCTTC
cdr3_aa: CAWSFAGQGYYGYTF

clone_size: once
v_call: TRBV6-1
d_call: TRBD2
j_call: TRBJ2-7
cdr3_nt: TGTGCCAGCAGTGAAGCGGGACTAAGTTTCTACGAGCAGTACTTC
cdr3_aa: CASSEAGLSFYEQYF

clone_size: .
v_call: TRBV27
d_call: .
j_call: TRBJ1-1
cdr3_nt: TGTGCCAGCAGTTTATCGTATGGGGGCCCTGAAGCTTTCTTT
cdr3_aa: CASSLSYGGPEAFF

clone_size: once
v_call: TRBV29-1
d_call: TRBD1
j_call: TRBJ1-5
cdr3_nt: TGCAGCGTCAAGGCACAGGGGGATCAGCCCCAGCATTTT
cdr3_aa: CSVKAQGDQPQHF

clone_size: .
v_call: TRBV11-3
d_call: .
j_call: TRBJ1-1
cdr3_nt: TGTGCCAGCAGCGTCGGGAAGAACACTGAAGCTTTCTTT
cdr3_aa: CASSVGKNTEAFF

clone_size: .
v_call: TRBV11-3
d_call: TRBD2
j_call: TRBJ2-7
cdr3_nt: TGTGCCAGCAGCTTAGAAGCGGGGGCTTCCTACGAGCAGTACTTC
cdr3_aa: CASSLEAGASYEQYF

clone_size: few
v_call: TRBV3-1/TRBV3-2
d_call: TRBD2
j_call: TRBJ2-7
cdr3_nt: TGTGCCAGCAGTCCTACAGGAAGCGGGAGGACCTACGAGCAGTACTTC
cdr3_aa: CASSPTGSGRTYEQYF

clone_size: .
v_call: TRBV5-1
d_call: .
j_call: TRBJ2-5
cdr3_nt: TGCGCCAGCAGCGAGACTAGTCGGGAGACCCAGTACTTC
cdr3_aa: CASSETSRETQYF

clone_size: .
v_call: TRBV27
d_call: TRBD2
j_call: TRBJ2-3
cdr3_nt: TGTGCCAGCAGTCGGGGTGGAGTAGCGGGAAGTTATACGCAGTATTTT
cdr3_aa: CASSRGGVAGSYTQYF